A selection of T cell receptor beta chains follows, all from one sample in a study of T cells and Merkel cell carcinoma outcomes. Profiled with immunoSEQ multiplex PCR; TCRdb holds only in-frame clones, not every one. The repertoire includes around 15,000 clones, over 70% of them detected once, and around 7.9% sits in the top ten. The sample consisted of tumor tissue from Merkel cell carcinoma. These TCRs come from a human donor with Merkel cell carcinoma. Each CDR3 is given with its conserved first and last residue. A D gene is named only where the DNA matches it firmly. A row's size may be missing; if present it is once, few, many or a size class.

.	TRBJ1-1	once	TRBV18	TGTGCCAGCTCCTCAGACACTGAAGCTTTCTTT	CASSSDTEAFF
.	TRBJ1-6	.	TRBV19	TGTGCCAGTAGTATAAGGCAGTTTTCACCCCTCCACTTT	CASSIRQFSPLHF
.	TRBJ1-1	.	TRBV27	TGTGCCAGCAGTTTTCGAAACCCGGGACTTAACTCTGAAGCTTTCTTT	CASSFRNPGLNSEAFF
.	TRBJ1-1	.	TRBV4-1	TGCGCCAGCAGCCAATCCCCTGGCGGGTACACTGAAGCTTTCTTT	CASSQSPGGYTEAFF
.	TRBJ1-3	.	TRBV5-1	TGCGCCAGCCGGGAACAGGTCTCTGGAAACACCATATATTTT	CASREQVSGNTIYF
.	TRBJ2-5	.	TRBV7-8	TGTGCCAGCAGCTTAGTGTCGACCCAGTACTTC	CASSLVSTQYF
.	TRBJ2-7	.	TRBV9	TGTGCCAGCAGCGGCACTTCAGGGGACGGCGAGCAGTACTTC	CASSGTSGDGEQYF
.	TRBJ1-2	.	TRBV11-2	TGTGCCAGCAGCTTATTTGAGGGATGGAACTATGGCTACACCTTC	CASSLFEGWNYGYTF
TRBD1	TRBJ2-5	.	TRBV2	TGTGCCAGCAGTGATGCAACAGGGGTGGACCAAGAGACCCAGTACTTC	CASSDATGVDQETQYF
TRBD1	TRBJ1-2	.	TRBV5-1	TGCGCCAGCAGCTGGACGGGACAGGGGGCCATTGGCTACACCTTC	CASSWTGQGAIGYTF
.	TRBJ1-5	.	TRBV19	TGTGCCAGTCAGGGTTTTGGGCAGCCCCAGCATTTT	CASQGFGQPQHF
.	TRBJ2-7	.	TRBV10-3	TGTGCCATCAGTTCCCAGGACAGTCGCTCCTACGAGCAGTACTTC	CAISSQDSRSYEQYF
.	TRBJ1-2	.	TRBV7-9	TGTGCCAGCAGCGGGGACGCTAATAACTATGGCTACACCTTC	CASSGDANNYGYTF
TRBD1	TRBJ2-2	.	TRBV7-3	TGTGCCAGCAGCTCAAGGACAGGGGAGATGGCGAACACCGGGGAGCTGTTTTTT	CASSSRTGEMANTGELFF
TRBD2	TRBJ2-1	.	TRBV9	TGTGCCAGCAGCGCGAGGACTAGCGGCGGTGAGCAGTTCTTC	CASSARTSGGEQFF
.	TRBJ2-2	.	TRBV21-1	TGTGCCAGCAGCAGTTCGGGAGGGTATATTCGCACCGGGGAGCTGTTTTTT	CASSSSGGYIRTGELFF
.	TRBJ2-6	few	TRBV5-7	TGTGCCAGCGATAACTATCTTCGTACAAAGTCGGGCCAACGTCCTGCTTTC	CASDNYLRTKSGQRPAF
.	TRBJ2-7	.	TRBV20-1	TGCAGTGCTGGTGTGGCCGAGCAGTACTTC	CSAGVAEQYF
TRBD2	TRBJ2-7	.	TRBV7-2	TGTGCCAGCAGCTTAGTGCGGGTAGCGGGGTCCTACGAGCAGTACTTC	CASSLVRVAGSYEQYF
.	TRBJ2-2	.	TRBV5-1	TGCGCCAGCAGCCCCAGGGATAACACCGGGGAGCTGTTTTTT	CASSPRDNTGELFF
TRBD2	TRBJ2-2	.	TRBV7-2	TGTGCCAGCAGCCCGAGAGCGACTAGCGCGAACACCGGGGAGCTGTTTTTT	CASSPRATSANTGELFF
.	TRBJ1-6	.	TRBV2	TGTGCCAGCACGGACAGTCGCGAGAGGCCCCTCCACTTT	CASTDSRERPLHF
.	TRBJ2-1	once	TRBV9	TGTGCCAGCAGCGGCCCCGGGCAGTACAATGAGCAGTTCTTC	CASSGPGQYNEQFF
.	TRBJ2-5	.	TRBV9	TGTGCCAGCAGCGTAGCTGGGGGCGGGGAGACCCAGTACTTC	CASSVAGGGETQYF
TRBD2	TRBJ2-5	once	TRBV6-6	TGTGCCAGCAGTTCTCTAGCGGGGGGCCAAGAGACCCAGTACTTC	CASSSLAGGQETQYF
.	TRBJ1-5	few	TRBV6-1	TGTGCCAGCAGTGAAGGAATGGGGGGATGGCAGCCCCAGCATTTT	CASSEGMGGWQPQHF
.	TRBJ1-2	.	TRBV6-1	TGTGCCAGCAGTGAAGGACAGGACTATGGCTACACCTTC	CASSEGQDYGYTF
.	TRBJ2-5	.	TRBV9	TGTGCCAGCAGCGTAGCAGGGGGGATAGGGGCACAAGAGACCCAGTACTTC	CASSVAGGIGAQETQYF
.	TRBJ1-6	.	TRBV27	TGTGCCAGCAACATCCAGGGACCTAATTCACCCCTCCACTTT	CASNIQGPNSPLHF
.	TRBJ2-3	.	TRBV4-2	TGTGCCAGCAGCCAAGGTGGGGGGCGAACAGATACGCAGTATTTT	CASSQGGGRTDTQYF
.	TRBJ2-7	.	TRBV27	TGTGCCAGCAGCCATAGGGGTGCCTACGAGCAGTACTTC	CASSHRGAYEQYF
.	TRBJ2-7	.	TRBV27	TGTGCCAGCAGTTTGGAAGGAACCTACGAGCAGTACTTC	CASSLEGTYEQYF
TRBD2	TRBJ2-7	.	TRBV2	TGTGCCAGCTCCACGGGAGGGCCCTACGAGCAGTACTTC	CASSTGGPYEQYF
.	TRBJ2-7	once	TRBV7-8	TGTGCCAGCAGCCAGAACGGTGGTTACGAGCAGTACTTC	CASSQNGGYEQYF
TRBD2	TRBJ2-7	few	TRBV6-5	TGTGCCAGCAGTTACGGGGAGGGGACTTACGAGCAGTACTTC	CASSYGEGTYEQYF
.	TRBJ1-2	.	TRBV19	TGTGCCAGTGGTCTACCAGAAATCTATGGCTACACCTTC	CASGLPEIYGYTF
.	TRBJ1-5	.	TRBV30	TGTGCCTGGAGTGTAAGCGTTTTGCAGCCCCAGCATTTT	CAWSVSVLQPQHF
.	TRBJ1-1	.	TRBV11-3	TGTGCCAGCAGCGCGCCCCAGGGGGAAGCTTTCTTT	CASSAPQGEAFF
.	TRBJ2-7	.	TRBV29-1	TGCAGCGTGGCAGACAGCGTCGAGCAGTACTTC	CSVADSVEQYF
TRBD1	TRBJ1-5	once	TRBV5-1	TGCGCCAGCAGTCGGACAGGTAATCAGCCCCAGCATTTT	CASSRTGNQPQHF
.	TRBJ1-2	.	TRBV4-2	TGTGCCAGCAGCCAAGACACGGGGGCAGATGGCTACACCTTC	CASSQDTGADGYTF
.	TRBJ1-5	.	TRBV4-1	TGCGCCAGCAGCCAAGAAGTCATACGGGGCAATCAGCCCCAGCATTTT	CASSQEVIRGNQPQHF